This T cell receptor (beta chain) was captured by sequencing in a study of T cells in Graves' hyperthyroidism and ophthalmopathy. Study results and limitations: The model foresaw ophthalmopathy a median around 6.4 months prior to onset. Patients with ophthalmopathy were separated from those with stable hyperthyroidism by a 13 V-J model.

The TCR beta CDR3 regions underwent amplification using RNA transcripts as the source. The primer set for the first-round RT-PCR of the TCR CDR3 was HTBI. TCRdb used MiXCR to reprocess the multiplex PCR reads, holding one entry per CDR3 protein. The top ten hold under 7% of the sample, which has roughly 580,000 distinct CDR3 sequences, about 14% seen once. This clonotype was observed a handful of times. The antigen remains unidentified. Hyperthyroidism, newly diagnosed and lasting under 2 months, affected patients aged 18 to 65. J gave up 7 bases and V 6 bases, and 11 bases lay outside the gene matches. The CDR3 has 16 amino acids. The germline V gene encodes CDR1 MNHNS and CDR2 SASEGT.

The receptor was isolated from a woman under 40 with Graves' hyperthyroidism that later progressed to Graves' ophthalmopathy. The chain uses TRBV6-1 and TRBJ2-6; 8 bases fit TRBD1. Sequencing used blood. Here the CDR3 DNA reads TGTGCCAGCAGACCCGACAGGGGATTCAATGCCAACGTCCTGACTTTC. This codes for CASRPDRGFNANVLTF.